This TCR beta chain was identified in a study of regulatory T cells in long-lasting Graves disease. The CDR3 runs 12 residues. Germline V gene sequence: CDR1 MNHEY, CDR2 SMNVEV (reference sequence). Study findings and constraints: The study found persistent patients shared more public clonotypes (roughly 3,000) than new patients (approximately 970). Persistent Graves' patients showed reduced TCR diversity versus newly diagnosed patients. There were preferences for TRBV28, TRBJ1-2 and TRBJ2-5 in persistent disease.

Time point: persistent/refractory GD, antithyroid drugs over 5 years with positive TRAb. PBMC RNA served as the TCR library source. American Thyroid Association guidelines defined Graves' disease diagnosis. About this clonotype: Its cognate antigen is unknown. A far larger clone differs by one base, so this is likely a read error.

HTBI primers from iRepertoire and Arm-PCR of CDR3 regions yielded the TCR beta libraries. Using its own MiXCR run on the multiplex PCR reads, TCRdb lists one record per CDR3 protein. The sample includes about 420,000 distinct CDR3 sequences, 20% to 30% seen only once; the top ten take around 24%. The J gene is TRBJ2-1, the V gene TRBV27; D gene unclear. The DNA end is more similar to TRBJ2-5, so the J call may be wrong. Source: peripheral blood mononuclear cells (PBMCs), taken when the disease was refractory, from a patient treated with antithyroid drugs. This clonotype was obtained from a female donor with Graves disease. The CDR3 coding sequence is TGTGCCAGCGGCTCGTGCCAAGAGACCCAGTACTTC. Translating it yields CASGSCQETQYF.